The 24 T cell receptor beta chains below were found in one sample sequenced in a study of blood T cell repertoires in COVID-19. Measured with immunoSEQ multiplex PCR; TCRdb has only the in-frame clones, and not every one. The sample has nearly 200,000 clones; about 80% are singletons. The sample was peripheral blood. These TCRs come from a human donor with acute or convalescent COVID-19. The donor label of this sample is uncertain.

This clone was recorded only once. This chain joins TRBV29-1 and TRBJ2-1; D unclear. The CDR3 runs to 11 residues. Germline loops: CDR1 SQVTM, CDR2 ANQGSEA. V lost 4 bases to trimming and J lost 4 bases, with 5 bases between them. CDR3 amino acids: CSVGPYNEQFF. In DNA, the CDR3 is TGCAGCGTTGGTCCATACAATGAGCAGTTCTTC.

V usage is TRBV30 and J usage is TRBJ1-6; possibly TRBD1 for D (5 bases). The V gene lost 0 bases and the J gene lost 7 bases, with 13 bases spanning the gap. There are 15 residues in the CDR3. CDR1 and CDR2 from the germline V gene are GTSNPN and SVGIG (reference sequence). The chain's CDR3 is CAWSVTTQGNSPLHF. DNA for the CDR3: TGTGCCTGGAGTGTGACCACCCAGGGCAATTCACCCCTCCACTTT.

V and J are TRBV7-9 and TRBJ1-2; 8 bases match TRBD1. Germline CDR1 is SEHNR and CDR2 is FQNEAQ (reference sequence). With 3 bases clipped from V and 8 bases from J, the junction kept 11 bases outside the gene matches. The CDR3 is made up of 15 amino acids. The CDR3, as DNA: TGTGCCAGCAGCTTCGGACAGGGAACGGGTTTAGGCTACACCTTC. Its protein is CASSFGQGTGLGYTF.

The DNA for the CDR3 is TGTGCCAGCACCAAAGACAGAGCCTATAATTCACCCCTCCACTTT. Encoded protein: CASTKDRAYNSPLHF. The chain combines TRBV11-2 with TRBJ1-6; TRBD1 might be the D (5 bases). The ends were cut back, 7 bases at V and 2 bases at J, with 12 bases in the middle. The germline gives CDR1 SGHAT, CDR2 FQNNGV. The CDR3 covers 15 residues.

J is TRBJ2-1 and V is TRBV9; 8 nucleotides match TRBD2. Germline V gene lookup returns CDR1 SGDLS and CDR2 YYNGEE. Trimming took 3 bases from V and 0 from J; bases not matched to a gene: 8. The CDR3 totals 17 residues. This CDR3 reads CASSGAPGGSSYNEQFF. The CDR3 DNA reads as TGTGCCAGCAGCGGCGCCCCGGGGGGGAGCTCCTACAATGAGCAGTTCTTC.

The count of this clone is one. The V call is TRBV30, the J call TRBJ2-3; maybe TRBD2 (5 bases). The ends were cut back, 2 bases at V and 4 bases at J, with 7 bases in the middle. Germline CDR1 and CDR2: GTSNPN and SVGIG (reference sequence). The CDR3 is made up of 12 amino acids. The CDR3 coding sequence is TGTGCCTGGAGTAGGGAGTCAGATACGCAGTATTTT. This gives the protein CAWSRESDTQYF.

The rearrangement uses TRBV7-2 and TRBJ2-7; 9 nucleotides line up with TRBD1. The ends lost 5 bases at V and 6 bases at J; junction bases unmatched: 11. This CDR3 contains 15 residues. Germline V lookup: CDR1 SGHTA, CDR2 FQGNSA. Here the CDR3 reads CASSPRQGEGREQYF. The CDR3 nucleotides are TGTGCCAGCAGCCCTAGACAGGGGGAGGGTCGCGAGCAGTACTTC.

On this clone itself: Distinct nucleotide sequences in the sample also encode this CDR3. The chain recombines TRBV9 with TRBJ2-1, with D possibly TRBD1 on 5 matching bases. The length of the CDR3 is 15 residues. V lost 0 bases and J lost 0, with 7 bases in between. Germline V gene lookup returns CDR1 SGDLS and CDR2 YYNGEE. The CDR3 sequence: CASSVGGGSYNEQFF. The CDR3, as DNA: TGTGCCAGCAGCGTAGGGGGCGGCTCCTACAATGAGCAGTTCTTC.

The rearrangement links TRBV7-9 to TRBJ1-4, with D possibly being TRBD1 (6 bases). Germline values: CDR1 SEHNR, CDR2 FQNEAQ (reference sequence). V was trimmed by 5 bases and J by 0 bases, leaving 10 bases between them. The CDR3 is 15 amino acids. The CDR3 DNA sequence: TGTGCCAGCAGCCTGAACAGGGCAACTAATGAAAAACTGTTTTTT. Encoded protein: CASSLNRATNEKLFF. Based on the CDR3 plus reference TRBV7-9 and TRBJ1-4, the full variable domain is DTGVSQNPRHKITKRGQNVTFRCDPISEHNRLYWYRQTLGQGPEFLTYFQNEAQLEKSRLLSDRFSAERPKGSFSTLEIQRTEQGDSAMYLCASSLNRATNEKLFFGSGTQLSVL.

The V call is TRBV30, the J call TRBJ2-7; 9 bases map to TRBD1. Per the germline V gene, CDR1 is GTSNPN and CDR2 is SVGIG (reference sequence). This CDR3 spans 13 amino acids. J gave up 6 bases and V 5 bases, and 8 bases lay outside the gene matches. CDR3 amino acids: CAWSGQGVSEQYF. The CDR3 nucleotides are TGTGCCTGGTCGGGACAGGGTGTTAGCGAGCAGTACTTC.

This clone was seen only once. The J gene is TRBJ1-5, the V gene TRBV18, with 7 bases aligning to TRBD1. CDR1 and CDR2 (germline): KGHSH, LQKENI. The CDR3 totals 14 residues. With 5 bases clipped from V and 4 bases from J, the junction kept 5 bases outside the gene matches. The CDR3 spells CASSDRVGNQPQHF. CDR3 coding DNA: TGTGCCAGCTCAGACAGGGTTGGTAATCAGCCCCAGCATTTT.

The gene calls are TRBV18 and TRBJ2-5, with D maybe TRBD1 (5 bases). V was trimmed by 1 base and J by 1 base, leaving 10 bases between them. CDR1 KGHSH and CDR2 LQKENI come from the germline V gene. The CDR3 totals 15 residues. Written as DNA, the CDR3 is TGTGCCAGCTCACCACGAACAGGTTTCCAAGAGACCCAGTACTTC. Encoded protein: CASSPRTGFQETQYF.

V is TRBV28 and J is TRBJ1-5, with 8 bases matching TRBD1. This CDR3 comprises 16 residues. V lost 5 bases, J lost 1 base, and 7 bases stayed unmatched. CDR1 is MDHEN and CDR2 is SYDVKM in the germline V gene. The CDR3 sequence: CASSTPTGVSNQPQHF. CDR3 nucleotide sequence: TGTGCCAGCAGTACCCCGACAGGGGTAAGCAATCAGCCCCAGCATTTT.

V gene TRBV6-5 combines with J gene TRBJ2-7, with 7 bases that match TRBD2. The V and J ends lost 7 bases and 4 bases, in that order; junction bases with no gene match: 13. The CDR3 is 15 residues long. Per germline, CDR1 MNHEY and CDR2 SVGAGI. In nucleotides, the CDR3 is TGTGCCAGCATTGGTCGGAGGACTAGGACTTACGAGCAGTACTTC. This translates into CASIGRRTRTYEQYF.

This chain links TRBV5-4 with TRBJ2-7; no clear D gene. CDR1 is SGHNT, CDR2 YYREEE, per germline (reference sequence). The CDR3 runs 13 residues. V lost 4 bases to trimming and J lost 5 bases, with 13 bases between them. CDR3 DNA: TGTGCCAGCAGCCGCGGCCCCGAGAACGAGCAGTACTTC. This gives the protein CASSRGPENEQYF.

The V call is TRBV6-2 or TRBV6-3, the J call TRBJ2-7; TRBD2 matches at 7 bases. V trimming: 5 bases; J trimming: 12 bases; junction bases outside the gene matches: 10. The CDR3 loop spans 12 amino acids. CDR1 MNHEY and CDR2 SVGEGT come from the germline V gene. CDR3 bases: TGTGCCAGCAGTGGATCGGGAGGCAGGAGGTACTTC. Its protein is CASSGSGGRRYF.

The chain carries TRBV6-6 and TRBJ1-6; D uncertain. CDR3 length: 12 residues. Germline V lookup: CDR1 MNHNY, CDR2 SVGAGI (reference sequence). The V end lost 6 bases, the J end lost 4 bases, and 4 bases lay between the germline ends. The CDR3, as DNA: TGTGCCAGCAGCCATTATAATTCACCCCTCCACTTT. It yields the protein CASSHYNSPLHF.

This clone turned up a few times. This rearrangement joins TRBV7-3 to TRBJ2-1, with no clear D. This CDR3 is 14 amino acids long. Trimming left V 2 bases short and J 5 bases short, with 10 bases between. The germline V gene has CDR1 SGHTA and CDR2 FQGTGA. CDR3 sequence: CASSLHGQNNEQFF. CDR3 coding DNA: TGTGCCAGCAGCTTACATGGGCAGAACAATGAGCAGTTCTTC.

This chain joins TRBV10-3 and TRBJ2-1, with a possible D match to TRBD2 (6 bases). Trimming pared 8 bases from V and 8 bases from J, leaving 10 bases between. The CDR3 length is 11 residues. Germline assignment: CDR1 ENHRY and CDR2 SYGVKD. CDR3 in DNA: TGTGCCATCTCCAGGGAGGATGAGCAGTTCTTC. Its translation is CAISREDEQFF.

The chain carries TRBV29-1 and TRBJ1-2; D gene unclear. Trimming cost V 6 bases and J 7 bases, with 9 bases left between them. The CDR3 totals 10 residues. Germline V CDR1 and CDR2: SQVTM, ANQGSEA. This chain's CDR3 is CSVLAIGYTF. For the CDR3, the DNA is TGCAGCGTCTTGGCAATTGGCTACACCTTC.

The J gene is TRBJ2-5, the V gene TRBV6-2 or TRBV6-3, with 11 nucleotides matching TRBD2. The V and J ends lost 5 bases and 2 bases, in that order; junction bases with no gene match: 1. The CDR3 spans 14 residues. Germline V gene sequence: CDR1 MNHEY, CDR2 SVGEGT. The CDR3 loop is CASSRLAGQETQYF. DNA for the CDR3: TGTGCCAGCAGTCGACTAGCGGGACAAGAGACCCAGTACTTC.

V and J are TRBV9 and TRBJ2-1; 12 bases agree with TRBD1. CDR1 and CDR2 from the germline V gene are SGDLS and YYNGEE. The CDR3 has 16 amino acids. After removal of 4 bases from V and 7 bases from J, the junction contained 9 bases not matched to a gene. CDR3 region: CASSKSGQGAGNEQFF. CDR3 bases: TGTGCCAGCAGCAAATCGGGACAGGGGGCCGGGAATGAGCAGTTCTTC.

The V call is TRBV7-2, the J call TRBJ1-1; possibly TRBD1 for D (5 bases). The CDR3 extends over 15 amino acids. CDR1 and CDR2 (germline): SGHTA, FQGNSA. V was clipped by 0 bases and J by 1 base, with 9 bases between them. The CDR3 sequence: CASSLADIKNTEAFF. CDR3 nucleotide sequence: TGTGCCAGCAGCTTAGCGGACATCAAGAACACTGAAGCTTTCTTT.

The chain joins TRBV24-1 to TRBJ2-2; 10 nucleotides align to TRBD2. CDR1 and CDR2 (germline): KGHDR, SFDVKD. Trimming took 4 bases from V and 1 from J; bases not matched to a gene: 2. The CDR3 totals 16 residues. CDR3 coding DNA: TGTGCCACCAGTGAAACTAGCGGGATGAACACCGGGGAGCTGTTTTTT. This translates into CATSETSGMNTGELFF.